The 10 T cell receptor beta chains below all came from one sample that was sequenced in a study of T cells after yellow fever vaccination. TCRdb processed the 5' RACE reads anew with MiXCR; each CDR3 protein has one entry. The table includes some 150,000 distinct CDR3 sequences, about a tenth detected once. Sequencing used CD8+ T cells sorted from PBMCs, obtained 45 days after the yellow fever booster vaccination. The receptors originated from a young man who received the YFV17D yellow fever vaccine.

In this sample, this clonotype turned up many times. The rearrangement uses TRBV7-8 and TRBJ2-4; D gene unclear. CDR1 is SGHVS and CDR2 is FQNEAQ in the germline V gene. The V gene lost 1 base and the J gene lost 7 bases, with 11 bases spanning the gap. CDR3 length: 14 amino acids. The CDR3 protein is CASSLGPDRNIQYF. Written as DNA, the CDR3 is TGTGCCAGCAGCTTAGGTCCCGATCGTAACATTCAGTACTTC.

The chain is built from TRBV20-1 and TRBJ2-1; 10 bases are shared with TRBD2. V lost 5 bases, J lost 10 bases, and 8 bases stayed unmatched. CDR3 size: 13 residues. CDR1 is DFQATT and CDR2 is SNEGSKA in the germline V gene (reference sequence). This CDR3 reads CSAVAGGAEEQFF. CDR3 nucleotide sequence: TGCAGTGCTGTAGCGGGGGGAGCTGAGGAGCAGTTCTTC.

The rearrangement uses TRBV5-4 and TRBJ2-3; D assignment may be TRBD1 or TRBD2 (6 bases each). Trimming left V 2 bases short and J 6 bases short, with 13 bases between. CDR1 and CDR2 (germline): SGHNT, YYREEE (reference sequence). This CDR3 spans 14 amino acids. The CDR3 nucleotides read TGTGCCAGCAGCTTAAACCCGGGGGCGGATACGCAGTATTTT. Encoded protein: CASSLNPGADTQYF.

This clonotype occurred a few times. The genes are TRBV20-1 and TRBJ2-7; D is unclear. V gave up 3 bases and J gave up 0 bases, with 6 bases separating them. In germline, CDR1 is DFQATT, CDR2 SNEGSKA (reference sequence). The CDR3 is made up of 12 amino acids. The CDR3 DNA follows: TGCAGTGCTAGTGGGATCTCCTACGAGCAGTACTTC. Protein sequence: CSASGISYEQYF.

A few counts support this clonotype. The chain uses TRBV4-3 and TRBJ2-2; TRBD2 matches at 10 bases. Looked up from germline, CDR1 is LGHNA and CDR2 is YSLEER. This CDR3 is built from 18 residues. V gave up 0 bases and J gave up 3 bases; unmatched junction bases: 7. CDR3 sequence reads: CASSQEIAGGHDTGELFF. The DNA for the CDR3 is TGCGCCAGCAGCCAAGAAATAGCGGGGGGCCATGACACCGGGGAGCTGTTTTTT.

This chain uses TRBV6-5 with TRBJ1-1; unclear D gene. CDR1 and CDR2 from the germline V gene are MNHEY and SVGAGI. The CDR3 sequence is 13 residues long. V dropped 2 bases and J dropped 1 base, with 5 bases sitting between them. CDR3 residues: CASSYRWNTEAFF. CDR3 nucleotide sequence: TGTGCCAGCAGTTACCGGTGGAACACTGAAGCTTTCTTT.

The V and J genes are TRBV7-9 and TRBJ2-1; D perhaps matches TRBD2 (6 bases). Per germline, CDR1 SEHNR and CDR2 FQNEAQ (reference sequence). The CDR3 covers 15 residues. V lost 6 bases and J lost 0, with 12 bases in between. The CDR3 protein is CASRHAGSSYNEQFF. The CDR3 DNA follows: TGTGCCAGCAGGCATGCGGGGAGCTCCTACAATGAGCAGTTCTTC.

In this sample, this clonotype turned up a few times. This chain uses TRBV6-5 with TRBJ2-2; D remains unclear. This CDR3 spans 14 amino acids. The germline CDR1 and CDR2 sequences are MNHEY and SVGAGI. The ends were cut back, 0 bases at V and 6 bases at J, with 8 bases in the middle. The CDR3 DNA reads as TGTGCCAGCAGTTACTCGGGTGGGTCCGGGGAGCTGTTTTTT. This translates into CASSYSGGSGELFF.

The rearrangement uses TRBV24-1 and TRBJ2-7, with 8 nucleotides matching TRBD1. V was pared by 7 bases and J by 3 bases, with 16 bases of the junction left unmatched. This CDR3 region has 17 residues. Looked up from germline, CDR1 is KGHDR and CDR2 is SFDVKD. The CDR3, as DNA: TGTGCCACCAGGATTGACAGGGGCAGTCCCTTCTACTACGAGCAGTACGTC. It translates to CATRIDRGSPFYYEQYV.

This clonotype was found a few times. V is TRBV7-3 and J is TRBJ2-5; 8 bases agree with TRBD2. From germline, CDR1 is SGHTA and CDR2 FQGTGA. There are 16 residues in the CDR3. The ends lost 3 bases at V and 2 bases at J; junction bases unmatched: 8. CDR3 amino acids: CASSLTGRGAQETQYF. The CDR3 DNA reads as TGTGCCAGCAGCTTGACGGGGCGGGGGGCGCAAGAGACCCAGTACTTC. The complete variable domain, with remaining parts taken from reference TRBV7-3 and TRBJ2-5, reads GAGVSQTPSNKVTEKGKYVELRCDPISGHTALYWYRQSLGQGPEFLIYFQGTGAADDSGLPNDRFFAVRPEGSVSTLKIQRTERGDSAVYLCASSLTGRGAQETQYFGPGTRLLVL.